The source of this TCR beta chain is a study of beta chain features in type 1 diabetes. For the study at large: The study examined about 100 million sorted cells across all samples. Study findings and constraints: Significant though moderate, a shortening of TCRB CDR3s appeared in all four CD4+ subsets of Type 1 diabetes patients.

A word on this clone: Its matching antigen is unknown.

There was one heparinised blood draw per donor, averaging about 116 mL. CD45RO/CCR7/CD25/CD127/CD95/CD27 sorting isolated CD4+ naive, central memory, regulatory and stem cell-like memory cells. Every bit of the isolated RNA underwent reverse transcription, so sequencing read expressed TCRB transcripts. The method was immunoSEQ multiplex PCR; TCRdb's version includes in-frame clones alone and lacks a portion of them. The profile shows around 130,000 clones, 9% of them singletons. The germline CDR1 and CDR2 sequences are LGHNA and YSLEER. V shed 2 bases, J shed 4 bases, and the junction held 4 bases outside the gene matches. The CDR3 spans 14 residues.

V is TRBV4-3 and J is TRBJ1-2; 7 positions agree with TRBD1. Sequenced material: central memory CD4+ T cells from blood. The source is a man younger than 40 with type 1 diabetes. In DNA, the CDR3 is TGCGCCAGCAGCCAATGGGACAGCTCCTATGGCTACACCTTC. Translated: CASSQWDSSYGYTF.